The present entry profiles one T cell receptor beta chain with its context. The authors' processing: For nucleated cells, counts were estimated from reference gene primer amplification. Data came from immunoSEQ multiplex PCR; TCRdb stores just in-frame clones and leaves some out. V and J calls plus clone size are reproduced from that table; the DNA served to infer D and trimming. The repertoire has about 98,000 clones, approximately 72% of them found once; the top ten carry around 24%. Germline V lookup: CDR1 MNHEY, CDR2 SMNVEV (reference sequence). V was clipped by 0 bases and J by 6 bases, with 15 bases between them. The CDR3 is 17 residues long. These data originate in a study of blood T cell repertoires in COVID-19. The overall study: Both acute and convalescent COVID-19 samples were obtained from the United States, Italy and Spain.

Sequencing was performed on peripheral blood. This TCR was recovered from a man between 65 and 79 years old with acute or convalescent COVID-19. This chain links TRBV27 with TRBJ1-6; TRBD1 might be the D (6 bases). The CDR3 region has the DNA TGTGCCAGCAGTTTATCGATAAGGGGGGGTCCTAATTCACCCCTCCACTTT. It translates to CASSLSIRGGPNSPLHF.